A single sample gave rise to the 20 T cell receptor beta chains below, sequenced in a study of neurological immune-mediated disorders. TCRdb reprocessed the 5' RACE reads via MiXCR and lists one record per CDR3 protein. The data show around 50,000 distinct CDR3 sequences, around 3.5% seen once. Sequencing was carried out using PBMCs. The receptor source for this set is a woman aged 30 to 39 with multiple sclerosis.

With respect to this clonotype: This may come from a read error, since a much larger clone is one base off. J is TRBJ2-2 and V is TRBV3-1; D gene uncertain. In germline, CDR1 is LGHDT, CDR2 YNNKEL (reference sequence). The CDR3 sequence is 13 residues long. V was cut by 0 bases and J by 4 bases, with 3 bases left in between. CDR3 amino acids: CASSQDITGELFF. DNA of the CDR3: TGTGCCAGCAGCCAAGATATCACCGGGGAGCTGTTTTTT.

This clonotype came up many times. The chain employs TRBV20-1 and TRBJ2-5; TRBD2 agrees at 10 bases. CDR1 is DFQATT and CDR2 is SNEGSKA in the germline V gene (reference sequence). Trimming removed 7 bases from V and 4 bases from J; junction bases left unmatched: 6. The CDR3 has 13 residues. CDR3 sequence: CSVRASGRETQYF. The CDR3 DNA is TGCAGTGTACGGGCTAGCGGGAGAGAGACCCAGTACTTC.

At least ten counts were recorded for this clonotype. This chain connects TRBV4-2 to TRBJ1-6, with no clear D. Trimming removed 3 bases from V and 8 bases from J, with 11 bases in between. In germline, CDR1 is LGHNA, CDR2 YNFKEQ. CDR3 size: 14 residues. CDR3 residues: CASSHRAADSPLHF. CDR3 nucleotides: TGTGCCAGCAGCCACCGGGCCGCCGATTCACCCCTCCACTTT.

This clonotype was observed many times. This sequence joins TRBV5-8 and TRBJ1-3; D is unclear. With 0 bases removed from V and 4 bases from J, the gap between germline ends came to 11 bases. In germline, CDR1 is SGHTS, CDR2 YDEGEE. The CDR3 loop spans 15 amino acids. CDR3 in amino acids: CASSLVRGAGNTIYF. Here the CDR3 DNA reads TGTGCCAGCAGCTTGGTACGCGGCGCCGGAAACACCATATATTTT.

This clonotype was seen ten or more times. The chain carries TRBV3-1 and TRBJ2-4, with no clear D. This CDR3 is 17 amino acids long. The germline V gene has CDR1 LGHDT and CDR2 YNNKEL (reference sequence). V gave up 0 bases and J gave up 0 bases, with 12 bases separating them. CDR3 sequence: CASSQEVNPLAKNIQYF. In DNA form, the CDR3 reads TGTGCCAGCAGCCAAGAGGTCAACCCTTTAGCCAAAAACATTCAGTACTTC.

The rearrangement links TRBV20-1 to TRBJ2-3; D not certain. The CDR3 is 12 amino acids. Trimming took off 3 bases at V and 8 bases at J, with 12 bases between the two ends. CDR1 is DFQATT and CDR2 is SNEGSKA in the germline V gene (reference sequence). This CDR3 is CSASTKPSTQYF. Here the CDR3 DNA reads TGCAGTGCTAGTACAAAGCCCAGTACGCAGTATTTT.

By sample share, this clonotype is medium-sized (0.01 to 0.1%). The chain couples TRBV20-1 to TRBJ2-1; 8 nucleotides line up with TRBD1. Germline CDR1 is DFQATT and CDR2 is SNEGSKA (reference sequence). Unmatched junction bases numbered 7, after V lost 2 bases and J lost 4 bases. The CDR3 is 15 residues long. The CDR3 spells CSARFSGQDYNEQFF. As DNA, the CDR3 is TGCAGTGCTAGATTCTCGGGACAGGATTACAATGAGCAGTTCTTC.

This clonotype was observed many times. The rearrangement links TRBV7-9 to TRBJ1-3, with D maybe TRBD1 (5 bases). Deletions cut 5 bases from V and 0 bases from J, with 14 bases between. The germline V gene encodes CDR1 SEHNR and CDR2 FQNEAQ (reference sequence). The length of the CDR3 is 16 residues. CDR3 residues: CASSRRQSLSGNTIYF. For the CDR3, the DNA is TGTGCCAGCAGCAGAAGACAGAGTCTCTCTGGAAACACCATATATTTT.

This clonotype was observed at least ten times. The CDR3 nucleotides are TGTGCCAGCAGTAGATCCTCGACGGCAGATACGCAGTATTTT. Encoded protein: CASSRSSTADTQYF. This chain links TRBV27 with TRBJ2-3; D gene uncertain. V gave up 5 bases and J gave up 4 bases, with 13 bases separating them. Germline V gene lookup returns CDR1 MNHEY and CDR2 SMNVEV (reference sequence). The CDR3 consists of 14 residues.

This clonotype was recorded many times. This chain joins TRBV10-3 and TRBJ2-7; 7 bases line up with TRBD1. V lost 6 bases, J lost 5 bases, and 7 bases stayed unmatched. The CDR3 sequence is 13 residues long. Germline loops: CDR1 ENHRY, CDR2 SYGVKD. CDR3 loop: CAIRAGGPDEQYF. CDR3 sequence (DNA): TGTGCCATCAGGGCAGGGGGTCCCGACGAGCAGTACTTC.

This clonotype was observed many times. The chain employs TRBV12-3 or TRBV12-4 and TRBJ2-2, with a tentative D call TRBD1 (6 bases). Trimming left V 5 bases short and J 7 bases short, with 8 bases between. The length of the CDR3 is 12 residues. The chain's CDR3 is CASSRTDGELFF. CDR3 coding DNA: TGTGCCAGCAGTCGGACAGACGGGGAGCTGTTTTTT.

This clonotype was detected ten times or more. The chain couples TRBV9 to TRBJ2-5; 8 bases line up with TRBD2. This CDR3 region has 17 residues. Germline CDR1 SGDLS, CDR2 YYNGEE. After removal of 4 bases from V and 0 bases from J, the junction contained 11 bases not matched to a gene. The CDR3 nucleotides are TGTGCCAGCAGCACAAACCTTCGAGCGGGGGACCAAGAGACCCAGTACTTC. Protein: CASSTNLRAGDQETQYF. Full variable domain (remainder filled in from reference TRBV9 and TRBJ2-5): DSGVTQTPKHLITATGQRVTLRCSPRSGDLSVYWYQQSLDQGLQFLIQYYNGEERAKGNILERFSAQQFPDLHSELNLSSLELGDSALYFCASSTNLRAGDQETQYFGPGTRLLVL.

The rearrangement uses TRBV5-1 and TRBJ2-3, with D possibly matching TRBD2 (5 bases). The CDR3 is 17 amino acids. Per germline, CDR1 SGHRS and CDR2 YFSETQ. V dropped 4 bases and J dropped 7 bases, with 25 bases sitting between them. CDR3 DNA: TGCGCCAGCAGCCTCCGAGAACTGGGCCGGGAACAAAATACGCAGTATTTT. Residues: CASSLRELGREQNTQYF.

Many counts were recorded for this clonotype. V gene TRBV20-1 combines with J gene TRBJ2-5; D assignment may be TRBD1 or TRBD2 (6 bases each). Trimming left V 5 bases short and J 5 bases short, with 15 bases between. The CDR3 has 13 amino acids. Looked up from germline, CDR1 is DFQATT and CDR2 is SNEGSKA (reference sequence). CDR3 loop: CSAALGGRETQYF. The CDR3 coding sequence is TGCAGTGCTGCCTTGGGGGGCAGGGAGACCCAGTACTTC.

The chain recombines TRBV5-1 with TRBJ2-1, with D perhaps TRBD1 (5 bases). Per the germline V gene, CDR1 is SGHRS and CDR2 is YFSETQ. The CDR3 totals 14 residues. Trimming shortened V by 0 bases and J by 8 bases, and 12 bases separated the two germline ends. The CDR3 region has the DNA TGCGCCAGCAGCTTGGTCCTAGGGGCTGATGAGCAGTTCTTC. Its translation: CASSLVLGADEQFF. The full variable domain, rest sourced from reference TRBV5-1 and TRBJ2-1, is KAGVTQTPRYLIKTRGQQVTLSCSPISGHRSVSWYQQTPGQGLQFLFEYFSETQRNKGNFPGRFSGRQFSNSRSEMNVSTLELGDSALYLCASSLVLGADEQFFGPGTRLTVL.

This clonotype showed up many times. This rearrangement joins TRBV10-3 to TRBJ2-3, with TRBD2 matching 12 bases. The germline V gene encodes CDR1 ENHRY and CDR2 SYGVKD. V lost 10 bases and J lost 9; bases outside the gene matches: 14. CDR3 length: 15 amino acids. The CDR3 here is CATTERLAGEGTQYF. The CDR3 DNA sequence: TGTGCCACCACGGAACGACTAGCGGGGGAGGGCACGCAGTATTTT.

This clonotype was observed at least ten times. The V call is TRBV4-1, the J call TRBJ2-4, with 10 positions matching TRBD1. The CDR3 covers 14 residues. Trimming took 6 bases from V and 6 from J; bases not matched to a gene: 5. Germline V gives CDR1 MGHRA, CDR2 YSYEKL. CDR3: CASRGWDRGNIQYF. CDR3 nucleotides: TGCGCCAGCAGGGGATGGGACAGGGGAAACATTCAGTACTTC.

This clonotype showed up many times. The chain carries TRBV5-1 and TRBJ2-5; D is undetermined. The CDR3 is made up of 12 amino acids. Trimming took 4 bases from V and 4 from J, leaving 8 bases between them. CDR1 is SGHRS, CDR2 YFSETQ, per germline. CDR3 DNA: TGCGCCAGCAGCAATCCAGGAGAGACCCAGTACTTC. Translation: CASSNPGETQYF.

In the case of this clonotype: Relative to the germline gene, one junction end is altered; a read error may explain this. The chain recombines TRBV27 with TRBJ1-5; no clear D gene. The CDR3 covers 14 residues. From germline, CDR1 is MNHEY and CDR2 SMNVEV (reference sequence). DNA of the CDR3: TGTGCCAGCAGTTACGAGCCACGCGGTCAGCCCCAGAATTTT. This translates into CASSYEPRGQPQNF.

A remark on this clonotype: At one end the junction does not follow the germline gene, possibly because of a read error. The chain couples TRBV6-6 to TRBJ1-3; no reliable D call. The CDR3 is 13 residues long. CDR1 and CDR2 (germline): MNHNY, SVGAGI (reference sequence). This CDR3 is CASRMGEGKTIYF. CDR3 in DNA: TGTGCCAGCAGGATGGGAGAAGGAAAAACCATATATTTT.